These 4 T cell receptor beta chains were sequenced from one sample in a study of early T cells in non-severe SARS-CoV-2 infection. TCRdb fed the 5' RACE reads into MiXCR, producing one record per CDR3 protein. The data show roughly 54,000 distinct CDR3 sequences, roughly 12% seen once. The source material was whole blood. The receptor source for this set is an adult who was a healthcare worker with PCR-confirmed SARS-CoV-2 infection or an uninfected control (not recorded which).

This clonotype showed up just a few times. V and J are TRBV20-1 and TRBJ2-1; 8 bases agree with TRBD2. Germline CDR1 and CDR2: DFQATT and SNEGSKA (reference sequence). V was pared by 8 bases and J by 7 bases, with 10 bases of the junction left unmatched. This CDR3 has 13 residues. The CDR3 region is CSSGSGRGNEQFF. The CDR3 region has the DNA TGCAGTTCAGGGAGCGGGAGAGGTAATGAGCAGTTCTTC.

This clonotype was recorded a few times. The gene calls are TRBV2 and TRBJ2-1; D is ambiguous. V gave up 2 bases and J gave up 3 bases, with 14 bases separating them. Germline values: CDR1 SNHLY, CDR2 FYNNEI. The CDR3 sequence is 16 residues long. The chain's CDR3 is CASSELGLPFYNEQFF. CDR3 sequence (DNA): TGTGCCAGCAGTGAACTGGGTTTGCCCTTCTACAATGAGCAGTTCTTC. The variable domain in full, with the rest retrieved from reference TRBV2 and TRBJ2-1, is EPEVTQTPSHQVTQMGQEVILRCVPISNHLYFYWYRQILGQKVEFLVSFYNNEISEKSEIFDDQFSVERPDGSNFTLKIRSTKLEDSAMYFCASSELGLPFYNEQFFGPGTRLTVL.

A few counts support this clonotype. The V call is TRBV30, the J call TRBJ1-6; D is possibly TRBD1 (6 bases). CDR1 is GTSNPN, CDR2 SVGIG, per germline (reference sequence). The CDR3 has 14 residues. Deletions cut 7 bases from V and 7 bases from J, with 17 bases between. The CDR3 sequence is CASITGFGNSPLHF. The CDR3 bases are TGTGCCTCGATAACAGGGTTTGGAAATTCACCCCTCCACTTT.

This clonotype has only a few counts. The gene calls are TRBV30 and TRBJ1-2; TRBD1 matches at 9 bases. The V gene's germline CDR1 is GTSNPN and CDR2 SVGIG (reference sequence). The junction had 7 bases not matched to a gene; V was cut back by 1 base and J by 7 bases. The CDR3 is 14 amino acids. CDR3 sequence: CAWSGDRVYSGYTF. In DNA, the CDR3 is TGTGCCTGGAGTGGGGACAGGGTCTACTCTGGCTACACCTTC.